This is a list of T cell receptor beta chains from one sample in a study of blood T cell repertoires in COVID-19. TCRdb's table, derived via immunoSEQ multiplex PCR, lists solely in-frame clones and lacks some. The table has over 110,000 clones, approximately 88% seen once. Sequencing was performed on peripheral blood. These receptors all come from a human donor in a cohort sampled during active COVID-19. The CDR3 runs from the conserved cysteine through the conserved F or W. Fields, in order: D gene, V gene, clone size, J gene, CDR3 length, CDR3 DNA, CDR3 protein. The D gene is left open where the match is weak. Only part of the rows carry a size: once, few, many, or a class if the clone is expanded.

D: -
V: TRBV7-6
size: -
J: TRBJ2-1
length: 13
DNA: TGTGCCAGCAGCTTATTACTGACTAATGAGCAGTTCTTC
CDR3: CASSLLLTNEQFF

D: TRBD1
V: TRBV19
size: -
J: TRBJ2-1
length: 15
DNA: TGTGCCACCTTACCCGGGACAGGGGGTAACAATGAGCAGTTCTTC
CDR3: CATLPGTGGNNEQFF

D: -
V: TRBV30
size: -
J: TRBJ1-2
length: 12
DNA: TGTGCCTGCCAAGACGGGAGATATGGCTACACCTTC
CDR3: CACQDGRYGYTF

D: -
V: TRBV10-3
size: -
J: TRBJ2-3
length: 15
DNA: TGTGCCATCAGGGGGGACTGGGCCGGCGCAGATACGCAGTATTTT
CDR3: CAIRGDWAGADTQYF

D: TRBD1
V: TRBV15
size: -
J: TRBJ2-7
length: 15
DNA: TGTGCCACCAGCAGGGACAGGGCCGACTCCTACGAGCAGTACTTC
CDR3: CATSRDRADSYEQYF

D: TRBD2
V: TRBV29-1
size: -
J: TRBJ2-4
length: 13
DNA: TGCAGCGTTGCTAGCGGGGGGAAAAACATTCAGTACTTC
CDR3: CSVASGGKNIQYF

D: -
V: TRBV2
size: -
J: TRBJ2-3
length: 13
DNA: TGTGCCAGCAGTGTGGAAGCGGAAGATACGCAGTATTTT
CDR3: CASSVEAEDTQYF

D: -
V: TRBV7-3
size: -
J: TRBJ2-2
length: 16
DNA: TGTGCCAGCAGCCTACAAGGGGCGCGGAACACCGGGGAGCTGTTTTTT
CDR3: CASSLQGARNTGELFF

D: TRBD2
V: TRBV18
size: -
J: TRBJ2-5
length: 12
DNA: TGTGCCAGCTCAAAAGCGGGGGAGACCCAGTACTTC
CDR3: CASSKAGETQYF

D: -
V: TRBV5-6
size: -
J: TRBJ1-3
length: 14
DNA: TGTGCCAGCATGCCGACAGGCTCTGGAAACACCATATATTTT
CDR3: CASMPTGSGNTIYF

D: TRBD1
V: TRBV30
size: -
J: TRBJ2-7
length: 11
DNA: TGTGAGTCCCGGACAGGGGGCGAGCAGTACTTC
CDR3: CESRTGGEQYF

D: -
V: TRBV11-1
size: -
J: TRBJ2-7
length: 12
DNA: TGTGCCAGCAGCTTGCAGGGCTACGAGCAGTACTTC
CDR3: CASSLQGYEQYF

D: -
V: TRBV9
size: once
J: TRBJ1-6
length: 15
DNA: TGTGCCAGCAGCGTAGGGCAGGCCCAGAATTCACCCCTCCACTTT
CDR3: CASSVGQAQNSPLHF

D: TRBD1
V: TRBV10-3
size: few
J: TRBJ1-2
length: 14
DNA: TGTGCCATCAGTGCTGCGACAGGGGTCTATGGCTACACCTTC
CDR3: CAISAATGVYGYTF

D: TRBD1
V: TRBV7-3
size: -
J: TRBJ2-7
length: 16
DNA: TGTGCCAGCAGCTTAACCCTCCGGGACAGGGGAGGTGAGCAGTACTTC
CDR3: CASSLTLRDRGGEQYF

D: -
V: TRBV7-2
size: -
J: TRBJ2-7
length: 14
DNA: TGTGCCAGCAGCTTAGGGCCTCCTTCCTACGAGCAGTACTTC
CDR3: CASSLGPPSYEQYF

D: TRBD1
V: TRBV5-1
size: -
J: TRBJ1-1
length: 14
DNA: TGCGCCAGCAGCTTAACAGGGGGGGACACTGAAGCTTTCTTT
CDR3: CASSLTGGDTEAFF

D: -
V: TRBV24-1
size: -
J: TRBJ1-5
length: 13
DNA: TGTGCCTCCTCAGCGGGGGACCATCAGCCCCAGCATTTT
CDR3: CASSAGDHQPQHF

D: -
V: TRBV6-6
size: -
J: TRBJ1-5
length: 18
DNA: TGTGCCAGCAGTCCACCGGGGGTGGATGTTTATAGCAATCAGCCCCAGCATTTT
CDR3: CASSPPGVDVYSNQPQHF

D: -
V: TRBV6-2/TRBV6-3
size: few
J: TRBJ1-5
length: 19
DNA: TGTGCCAGCAGCTTTGACGGGAGTGCTATCCCATATAGCAATCAGCCCCAGCATTTT
CDR3: CASSFDGSAIPYSNQPQHF

D: -
V: TRBV3-1/TRBV3-2
size: -
J: TRBJ2-1
length: 13
DNA: TGTGCCAGCAGCCTGACTGATTTAAATGAGCAGTTCTTC
CDR3: CASSLTDLNEQFF

D: TRBD1
V: TRBV11-1
size: -
J: TRBJ2-1
length: 15
DNA: TGTGCCAGCAGCCCTAGGGACAGGCGCGTCGGAGAGCAGTTCTTC
CDR3: CASSPRDRRVGEQFF

D: -
V: TRBV7-9
size: -
J: TRBJ2-7
length: 14
DNA: TGTGCCAGCAGCTTAGGGGGCCTATCCTACGAGCAGTACTTC
CDR3: CASSLGGLSYEQYF

D: -
V: TRBV7-9
size: -
J: TRBJ2-1
length: 14
DNA: TGTGCCAGCAGCTTAGGTCAGTTTTACAATGAGCAGTTCTTC
CDR3: CASSLGQFYNEQFF

D: -
V: TRBV5-4
size: -
J: TRBJ2-1
length: 15
DNA: TGTGCCAGCAGCTTGGAAATCAGCTCCTACAATGAGCAGTTCTTC
CDR3: CASSLEISSYNEQFF

D: TRBD1
V: TRBV15
size: -
J: TRBJ2-5
length: 15
DNA: TGTGCCACCAGCAGAGATCGGACAGGGCAAGAGACCCAGTACTTC
CDR3: CATSRDRTGQETQYF

D: TRBD1
V: TRBV24-1
size: -
J: TRBJ2-2
length: 16
DNA: TGTGCCACCAGTGAAATGGGACAGCCCTTCGCCGGGGAGCTGTTTTTT
CDR3: CATSEMGQPFAGELFF

D: -
V: TRBV18
size: -
J: TRBJ2-5
length: 14
DNA: TGTGCCAGCTCACCAGTGTACTCACAAGAGACCCAGTACTTC
CDR3: CASSPVYSQETQYF

D: -
V: TRBV18
size: once
J: TRBJ1-2
length: 15
DNA: TGTGCCAGCTCACCCGGGGGGCTCAGGGACTATGGCTACACCTTC
CDR3: CASSPGGLRDYGYTF

D: TRBD1
V: TRBV27
size: -
J: TRBJ2-7
length: 15
DNA: TGTGCCAGCAGTTTATACGGGACAGGACCCTACGAGCAGTACTTC
CDR3: CASSLYGTGPYEQYF

D: TRBD1
V: TRBV6-5
size: -
J: TRBJ1-6
length: 15
DNA: TGTGCCAGCAGTTACTCATGGACAGGGGCTTCACCCCTCCACTTT
CDR3: CASSYSWTGASPLHF

D: -
V: TRBV5-4
size: -
J: TRBJ2-2
length: 16
DNA: TGTGCCAGCAGCTTGGATTTGAGTCAGGGGATCGGGGAGCTGTTTTTT
CDR3: CASSLDLSQGIGELFF

D: -
V: TRBV7-4
size: -
J: TRBJ1-5
length: 15
DNA: TGTGCCAGCAGCTACACACAGGAGACCTATCAGCCCCAGCATTTT
CDR3: CASSYTQETYQPQHF

D: -
V: TRBV19
size: -
J: TRBJ1-1
length: 18
DNA: TGTGCCAGTAGTCCCCGGACCTCGGGGGTGACGGCGAACACTGAAGCTTTCTTT
CDR3: CASSPRTSGVTANTEAFF

D: TRBD1
V: TRBV19
size: -
J: TRBJ1-2
length: 15
DNA: TGTGCCAGTAAGGGTGAGGGGGCGCGGTACTATGGCTACACCTTC
CDR3: CASKGEGARYYGYTF

D: -
V: TRBV15
size: once
J: TRBJ1-2
length: 15
DNA: TGTGCCACCAGCAGCCCGCGATGGGGGGGCTATGGCTACACCTTC
CDR3: CATSSPRWGGYGYTF

D: TRBD1
V: TRBV13
size: -
J: TRBJ2-2
length: 14
DNA: TGTGCCAGCTCCCCGGGACAGGGTGACGGGGAGCTGTTTTTT
CDR3: CASSPGQGDGELFF

D: TRBD1
V: TRBV5-1
size: few
J: TRBJ1-1
length: 17
DNA: TGCGCCAGCAGCTTGAGACAGGGGAACCTCATGAACACTGAAGCTTTCTTT
CDR3: CASSLRQGNLMNTEAFF

D: TRBD2
V: TRBV4-1
size: -
J: TRBJ2-1
length: 15
DNA: TGCGCCAGCAGCCTCAAGGGGAGCGGGAACAATGAGCAGTTCTTC
CDR3: CASSLKGSGNNEQFF

D: -
V: TRBV30
size: -
J: TRBJ1-5
length: 15
DNA: TGTGCCTGGACCTCGACAGCCGGGCCCAATCAGCCCCAGCATTTT
CDR3: CAWTSTAGPNQPQHF

D: -
V: TRBV6-5
size: -
J: TRBJ2-3
length: 13
DNA: TGTGCCATCTCAGGACAGTTTACAGATACGCAGTATTTT
CDR3: CAISGQFTDTQYF

D: TRBD2
V: TRBV29-1
size: -
J: TRBJ2-5
length: 16
DNA: TGCAGCGTTGAAGGGGCGGCATCGGGGGGGGCAGAGACCCAGTACTTC
CDR3: CSVEGAASGGAETQYF

D: -
V: TRBV4-2
size: -
J: TRBJ2-5
length: 15
DNA: TGTGCCAGCAGCCATGGCGGGGTTATCCAAGAGACCCAGTACTTC
CDR3: CASSHGGVIQETQYF

D: TRBD2
V: TRBV6-5
size: -
J: TRBJ2-4
length: 15
DNA: TGTGCCAGCAGACCACGGACTAGCGGGGGGGCTATCGCAGTTTTC
CDR3: CASRPRTSGGAIAVF

D: -
V: TRBV6-2/TRBV6-3
size: -
J: TRBJ1-5
length: 15
DNA: TGTGCCAGCAGCCCGCCCGGGGGGAGGAATCAGCCCCAGCATTTT
CDR3: CASSPPGGRNQPQHF

D: -
V: TRBV7-6
size: -
J: TRBJ1-1
length: 13
DNA: TGTGCCAGCAGCTTAGCTCAGGGAACTGAAGCTTTCTTT
CDR3: CASSLAQGTEAFF

D: TRBD1
V: TRBV2
size: -
J: TRBJ1-2
length: 14
DNA: TGTGCCAGCAGCGATTGGACAGGACCCTATGGCTACACCTTC
CDR3: CASSDWTGPYGYTF

D: -
V: TRBV3-1/TRBV3-2
size: -
J: TRBJ1-2
length: 14
DNA: TGTGCCAGCAGCCAAGGAACCGGGTTGTATGGCTACACCTTC
CDR3: CASSQGTGLYGYTF

D: -
V: TRBV30
size: -
J: TRBJ1-3
length: 12
DNA: TGTGCCTGGGGCTCTGGGGGGGTCACCATATATTTT
CDR3: CAWGSGGVTIYF

D: -
V: TRBV27
size: -
J: TRBJ1-1
length: 15
DNA: TGTGCCAGCAGACTATCAGGGGCGGTGAACACTGAAGCTTTCTTT
CDR3: CASRLSGAVNTEAFF

D: -
V: TRBV25-1
size: -
J: TRBJ1-2
length: 13
DNA: TGTGCCAGCAGTGACAACCCCACGGGAGGCTACACCTTC
CDR3: CASSDNPTGGYTF